The subject of this entry is one TCR beta chain. In the authors' workflow: Amplifying reference gene primers gave estimates of nucleated cell counts. TCRdb's copy holds only in-frame clones and misses some; the assay was immunoSEQ multiplex PCR. V, J and clone size derive from that table, while D and trimming were established from the DNA sequence. Here the sample spans a few hundred thousand clones, around 84% being singletons. This sample stems from a study of blood T cell repertoires in COVID-19. Background on the study: PBMCs, B-cell-depleted T cells, or T cells provided the cDNA or gDNA that made up the material.

The germline gives CDR1 SQVTM, CDR2 ANQGSEA. This CDR3 is 14 amino acids long. V dropped 8 bases and J dropped 4; count of bases not matched to a gene: 6. Specimen: peripheral blood. The receptor comes from a woman between 40 and 50 years old who had recovered from COVID-19. This chain uses TRBV29-1 with TRBJ2-5; TRBD2 matches at 14 bases. CDR3: CSMTGLAGVETQYF. CDR3 nucleotides: TGCAGCATGACGGGACTAGCGGGGGTAGAGACCCAGTACTTC.